The 7 T cell receptor beta chains below come from one sample, sequenced in a study of cytomegalovirus exposure and HLA in healthy donors (dated 2017 in TCRdb). The library was built by means of the immunoSEQ multiplex PCR assay. For the multiplex PCR, a mixture combining 60 forward primers for TCR Vbeta segments and 13 reverse primers for TCR Jbeta segments was used. The table was pulled from immuneACCESS by TCRdb, which kept in-frame rearrangements only. Such tables lose some clones; where checked, under half of the loss comes from unresolved V genes, and the rest has no known cause. The sample has approximately 210,000 clones on record, about three quarters of them singletons. The leading ten clones occupy 1.1% of the sample. The specimen sequenced was PBMCs. Receptors originate from a woman aged 35 to 49 in good health and CMV-seronegative.

This chain uses TRBV30 with TRBJ2-2; the D gene is possibly TRBD1 (6 bases). CDR1 and CDR2 (germline): GTSNPN, SVGIG (reference sequence). The V and J ends lost 4 bases and 3 bases respectively, with 15 bases between them. This CDR3 is 15 amino acids long. CDR3 bases: TGTGCCTGGATTCCGGGCCAGGGGTACACCGGGGAGCTGTTTTTT. It yields the protein CAWIPGQGYTGELFF.

V usage is TRBV7-9 and J usage is TRBJ1-2; the match to TRBD1 covers 9 bases. Trimming at V came to 1 base and at J to 4 bases, leaving 7 bases not matched to a gene. The germline V gene has CDR1 SEHNR and CDR2 FQNEAQ (reference sequence). The CDR3 contains 16 residues. The CDR3 loop reads CASSLGDRVLGYGYTF. DNA for the CDR3: TGTGCCAGCAGCTTAGGGGACAGGGTCCTGGGCTATGGCTACACCTTC.

The V call is TRBV19, the J call TRBJ1-5; D is perhaps TRBD1 (5 bases). Per the germline V gene, CDR1 is LNHDA and CDR2 is SQIVND (reference sequence). Trimming removed 5 bases from V and 2 bases from J, with 7 bases in between. This CDR3 has 13 amino acids. In DNA, the CDR3 is TGTGCCAGTAGTGAAGGGGGCAATCAGCCCCAGCATTTT. Its translation: CASSEGGNQPQHF.

The chain links TRBV6-1 to TRBJ1-3; D ambiguous. This CDR3 is 15 amino acids long. Trimming stripped 2 bases from V and 1 base from J, with 9 bases between. Germline values: CDR1 MNHNS, CDR2 SASEGT. CDR3 residues: CASSERGGSGNTIYF. CDR3 DNA sequence: TGTGCCAGCAGTGAACGGGGTGGGTCTGGAAACACCATATATTTT.

The table lists this clone with a few counts. The J gene is TRBJ1-1, the V gene TRBV5-1; D possibly corresponds to TRBD1 (6 bases). Deletions cut 5 bases from V and 4 bases from J, with 18 bases between. This CDR3 comprises 15 residues. Looked up from germline, CDR1 is SGHRS and CDR2 is YFSETQ. CDR3 loop: CASSPSSGVSTEAFF. CDR3 in DNA: TGCGCCAGCAGTCCGTCCTCAGGGGTTTCCACTGAAGCTTTCTTT.

This clone was found once. This rearrangement joins TRBV10-3 to TRBJ1-2; TRBD1 agrees at 8 bases. Germline CDR1 is ENHRY and CDR2 is SYGVKD. The CDR3 totals 14 residues. With 3 bases clipped from V and 8 bases from J, the junction kept 8 bases outside the gene matches. CDR3 loop: CAISDPKGQAGYTF. CDR3 DNA sequence: TGTGCCATCAGTGACCCAAAGGGACAGGCGGGCTACACCTTC.

This rearrangement joins TRBV6-5 to TRBJ2-5; 7 nucleotides agree with TRBD1. CDR1 MNHEY and CDR2 SVGAGI come from the germline V gene. V was clipped by 6 bases and J by 5 bases; unmatched bases: 6. There are 13 residues in the CDR3. The CDR3 DNA reads TGTGCCAGCAGCCGTGACAGGGCCGAGACCCAGTACTTC. Protein sequence: CASSRDRAETQYF.